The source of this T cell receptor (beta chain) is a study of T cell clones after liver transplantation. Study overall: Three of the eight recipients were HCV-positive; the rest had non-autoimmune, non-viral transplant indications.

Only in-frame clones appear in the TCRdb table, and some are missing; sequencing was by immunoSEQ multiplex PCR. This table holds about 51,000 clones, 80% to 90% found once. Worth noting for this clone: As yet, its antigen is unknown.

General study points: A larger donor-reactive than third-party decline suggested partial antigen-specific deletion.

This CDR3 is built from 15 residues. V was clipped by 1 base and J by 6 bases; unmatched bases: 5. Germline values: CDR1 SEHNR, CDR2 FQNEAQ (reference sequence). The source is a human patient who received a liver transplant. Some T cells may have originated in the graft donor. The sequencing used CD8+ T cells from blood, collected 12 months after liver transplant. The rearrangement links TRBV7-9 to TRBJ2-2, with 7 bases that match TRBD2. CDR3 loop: CASSLVDGGSGELFF. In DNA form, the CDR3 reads TGTGCCAGCAGCTTAGTCGACGGGGGGTCCGGGGAGCTGTTTTTT.